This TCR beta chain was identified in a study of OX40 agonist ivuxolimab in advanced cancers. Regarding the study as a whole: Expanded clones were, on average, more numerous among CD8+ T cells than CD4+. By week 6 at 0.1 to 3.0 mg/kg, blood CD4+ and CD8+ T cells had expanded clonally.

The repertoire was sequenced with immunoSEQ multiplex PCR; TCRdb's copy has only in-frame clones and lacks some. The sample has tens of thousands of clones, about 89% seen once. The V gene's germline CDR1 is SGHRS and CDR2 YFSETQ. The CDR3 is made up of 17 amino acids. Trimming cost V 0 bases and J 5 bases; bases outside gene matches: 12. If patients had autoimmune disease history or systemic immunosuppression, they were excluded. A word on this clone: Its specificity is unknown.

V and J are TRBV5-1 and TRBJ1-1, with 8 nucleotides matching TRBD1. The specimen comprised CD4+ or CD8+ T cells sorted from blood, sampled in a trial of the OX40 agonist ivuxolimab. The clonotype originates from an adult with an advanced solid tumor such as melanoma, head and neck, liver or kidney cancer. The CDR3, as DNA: TGCGCCAGCAGCTTGGGGTTTCAGGGGGCGGTCTGGACTGAAGCTTTCTTT. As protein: CASSLGFQGAVWTEAFF.